One sample yielded the 21 T cell receptor beta chains listed below, sequenced in a study of blood T cell repertoires in COVID-19. Sequencing was performed with immunoSEQ multiplex PCR; in TCRdb, only in-frame clones are kept and a portion is missing. The data contain 49,000 or so clones, 88% of them singletons. Sequenced: peripheral blood. These receptors all stem from a man aged 50 to 60 with acute or convalescent COVID-19.

This clone was observed a single time. V usage is TRBV14 and J usage is TRBJ2-1; no clear D gene. Germline V gene lookup returns CDR1 SGHDN and CDR2 FVKESK. The CDR3 spans 15 residues. V was trimmed by 5 bases and J by 2 bases, leaving 13 bases between them. The chain's CDR3 is CASSRDSGPYNEQFF. The CDR3 nucleotides read TGTGCCAGCAGCAGAGACTCCGGCCCCTACAATGAGCAGTTCTTC.

The chain uses TRBV19 and TRBJ1-2, with D tentatively TRBD1 (5 bases). CDR3 length: 13 amino acids. The germline V and J ends were trimmed by 7 bases and 4 bases, with 13 bases remaining between them. Germline CDR1 reads LNHDA; CDR2 reads SQIVND (reference sequence). CDR3: CASTPTASYGYTF. In nucleotides, the CDR3 is TGTGCCAGTACCCCGACAGCCTCCTATGGCTACACCTTC. Supplemented by reference TRBV19 and TRBJ1-2, the full variable domain reads DGGITQSPKYLFRKEGQNVTLSCEQNLNHDAMYWYRQDPGQGLRLIYYSQIVNDFQKGDIAEGYSVSREKKESFPLTVTSAQKNPTAFYLCASTPTASYGYTFGSGTRLTVV.

V is TRBV18 and J is TRBJ2-7; D is perhaps TRBD1 (6 bases). The V end lost 3 bases, the J end lost 4 bases, and 10 bases lay between the germline ends. The CDR3 totals 13 residues. CDR1 and CDR2 from the germline V gene are KGHSH and LQKENI. CDR3: CASSPDSFYEQYF. DNA of the CDR3: TGTGCCAGCTCACCGGACAGCTTTTACGAGCAGTACTTC.

This clone has only one observation. Germline and junction disagree at one end, which may indicate a read error. V is TRBV5-1 and J is TRBJ1-1; TRBD1 matches at 11 bases. CDR1 is SGHRS, CDR2 YFSETQ, per germline. The CDR3 is 18 amino acids. The CDR3 region has the DNA TGCGCCAACAGCTCTGCCGGGACAGGGGGTTCAATGAACACTGAAGCTTTCTTT. It specifies CANSSAGTGGSMNTEAFF.

The chain is built from TRBV9 and TRBJ2-1, with 10 bases aligning to TRBD2. CDR1 SGDLS and CDR2 YYNGEE come from the germline V gene. This CDR3 is built from 15 residues. V lost 0 bases to trimming and J lost 8 bases; unmatched junction nucleotides: 5. The CDR3 DNA is TGTGCCAGCAGCGTAGCGGCTAGCGGGAGCTATGAGCAGTTCTTC. It encodes CASSVAASGSYEQFF.

V usage is TRBV28 and J usage is TRBJ1-6; a weak D match, TRBD1 (5 bases). This CDR3 is 16 amino acids long. Trimming cost V 11 bases and J 1 base, with 18 bases left between them. CDR1 is MDHEN, CDR2 SYDVKM, per germline. CDR3: CACSGGYSSYNSPLHF. The CDR3, as DNA: TGTGCCTGCTCCGGGGGATATAGTTCCTATAATTCACCCCTCCACTTT.

The chain recombines TRBV7-9 with TRBJ1-2; possible D gene TRBD1, 6 bases. The CDR3 spans 14 residues. Trimming took off 2 bases at V and 4 bases at J, with 11 bases between the two ends. The germline V gene encodes CDR1 SEHNR and CDR2 FQNEAQ (reference sequence). The DNA of the CDR3 is TGTGCCAGCAGCTTACCGACAGGAGTCTATGGCTACACCTTC. It is translated as CASSLPTGVYGYTF.

The DNA of the CDR3 is TGTGCCAGCAGCCAAGATGCTGGGACTAGCGGGAGGATAGTTTCTGTGGAGCTGTTTTTT. Translation: CASSQDAGTSGRIVSVELFF. The gene calls are TRBV4-2 and TRBJ2-2, with 15 bases aligning to TRBD2. The CDR3 has 20 amino acids. From germline, CDR1 is LGHNA and CDR2 YNFKEQ. J gave up 10 bases and V 0 bases, and 15 bases lay outside the gene matches.

This clone showed up just a few times. The rearrangement uses TRBV18 and TRBJ2-1; 7 bases map to TRBD2. Germline V gene lookup returns CDR1 KGHSH and CDR2 LQKENI. The CDR3 is made up of 15 amino acids. The trim removed 8 bases at V and 6 bases at J, leaving 13 bases unmatched. The CDR3 nucleotides are TGTGCCAGCGCGTCAAACGGGGGGATTGGCAATGAGCAGTTCTTC. Translated: CASASNGGIGNEQFF.

The chain links TRBV18 to TRBJ2-1, with D possibly TRBD2 on 6 matching bases. Per the germline V gene, CDR1 is KGHSH and CDR2 is LQKENI. V was clipped by 6 bases and J by 1 base, with 19 bases between them. The CDR3 has 17 amino acids. The CDR3 DNA reads TGTGCCAGCTCCCTTGCCGGGGGTAGCTCTTCCTACAATGAGCAGTTCTTC. It codes for CASSLAGGSSSYNEQFF.

The V and J genes are TRBV7-9 and TRBJ2-6, with 7 positions matching TRBD1. This CDR3 is 15 amino acids long. CDR1 is SEHNR, CDR2 FQNEAQ, per germline (reference sequence). V lost 5 bases to trimming and J lost 8 bases; unmatched junction nucleotides: 9. Here the CDR3 reads CASSRVVRGTNVLTF. The CDR3 DNA reads TGTGCCAGCAGCCGTGTCGTCAGGGGGACCAACGTCCTGACTTTC.

The chain couples TRBV18 to TRBJ2-7; possible D gene TRBD1, 6 bases. The germline gives CDR1 KGHSH, CDR2 LQKENI. CDR3 size: 14 residues. Trimming shortened V by 0 bases and J by 2 bases, and 8 bases separated the two germline ends. The chain's CDR3 is CASSPPGQPYEQYF. The DNA of the CDR3 is TGTGCCAGCTCACCACCGGGACAACCCTACGAGCAGTACTTC.

The gene calls are TRBV6-5 and TRBJ1-1; no definite D call. CDR1 and CDR2 from the germline V gene are MNHEY and SVGAGI. The CDR3 totals 14 residues. The ends were cut back, 9 bases at V and 5 bases at J, with 19 bases in the middle. The CDR3: CASPREREGTEAFF. The CDR3 region has the DNA TGTGCCAGTCCGAGGGAGAGAGAGGGAACTGAAGCTTTCTTT.

This rearrangement joins TRBV28 to TRBJ1-3, with D uncertain. Germline lookup yields CDR1 MDHEN and CDR2 SYDVKM. This CDR3 contains 15 residues. Trimming took off 5 bases at V and 4 bases at J, with 15 bases between the two ends. In DNA, the CDR3 is TGTGCCAGCAGTCTCGAGGCTGCATACGGAAACACCATATATTTT. Encoded protein: CASSLEAAYGNTIYF.

The chain employs TRBV9 and TRBJ2-7, with 10 bases aligning to TRBD2. V lost 2 bases, J lost 5 bases, and 13 bases stayed unmatched. This CDR3 is built from 17 residues. CDR1 is SGDLS, CDR2 YYNGEE, per germline. CDR3 in DNA: TGTGCCAGCAGCGTTTCCACTAGCGGGATCCCGGGGAACGAGCAGTACTTC. Translation gives CASSVSTSGIPGNEQYF.

The chain employs TRBV7-9 and TRBJ1-3; 9 bases match TRBD1. CDR3 length equals 18 residues. The junction had 11 bases not matched to a gene; V was cut back by 5 bases and J by 0 bases. Germline-derived CDR1 and CDR2 are SEHNR and FQNEAQ (reference sequence). CDR3 nucleotides: TGTGCCAGCAGCCCCACTTGGTGGACAGGGGCCTCTGGAAACACCATATATTTT. Its protein is CASSPTWWTGASGNTIYF.

The chain couples TRBV7-9 to TRBJ1-2; TRBD1 aligns across 7 bases. The ends lost 4 bases at V and 1 base at J; junction bases unmatched: 6. The germline gives CDR1 SEHNR, CDR2 FQNEAQ (reference sequence). The CDR3 consists of 15 residues. As DNA, the CDR3 is TGTGCCAGCAGCTCTGATGGACAGGTTAACTATGGCTACACCTTC. This codes for CASSSDGQVNYGYTF.

The chain is built from TRBV6-5 and TRBJ1-2; D ambiguous. Per germline, CDR1 MNHEY and CDR2 SVGAGI. The V gene lost 5 bases and the J gene lost 3 bases, with 16 bases spanning the gap. The CDR3 runs to 15 residues. In DNA form, the CDR3 reads TGTGCCAGCAGTCTCCGGGTCCCTTCCGACTATGGCTACACCTTC. As protein: CASSLRVPSDYGYTF.

This clone was observed a few times. This chain uses TRBV19 with TRBJ2-7; no definite D call. The CDR3 contains 14 residues. Trimming left V 2 bases short and J 3 bases short, with 11 bases between. CDR1 is LNHDA and CDR2 is SQIVND in the germline V gene (reference sequence). CDR3 in DNA: TGTGCCAGTAGTATAACCCCAACAGACTACGAGCAGTACTTC. Translation: CASSITPTDYEQYF. The entire variable domain, with the rest obtained from reference TRBV19 and TRBJ2-7, is as follows: DGGITQSPKYLFRKEGQNVTLSCEQNLNHDAMYWYRQDPGQGLRLIYYSQIVNDFQKGDIAEGYSVSREKKESFPLTVTSAQKNPTAFYLCASSITPTDYEQYFGPGTRLTVT.

The chain joins TRBV5-4 to TRBJ2-2; no firm D call. This CDR3 spans 14 amino acids. V lost 4 bases and J lost 7, with 14 bases in between. Germline V gene sequence: CDR1 SGHNT, CDR2 YYREEE (reference sequence). CDR3 in DNA: TGTGCCAGCAGCCGCCAGGAAGTAAGCGGGGAGCTGTTTTTT. This gives the protein CASSRQEVSGELFF.

V is TRBV9 and J is TRBJ2-5, with D perhaps TRBD1 (6 bases). The CDR3 totals 15 residues. Germline loops: CDR1 SGDLS, CDR2 YYNGEE. The V end was cut by 0 bases, the J end by 3 bases, with 12 bases between. The CDR3 region is CASSVDPGAEETQYF. The CDR3 nucleotides read TGTGCCAGCAGCGTAGACCCAGGGGCAGAAGAGACCCAGTACTTC.